These 18 T cell receptor beta chains originate from one sample sequenced in a study of blood T cell repertoires in COVID-19 (dated by TCRdb to between 2020 and 2021). Receptor libraries were prepared by the immunoSEQ multiplex PCR assay. What TCRdb holds here is the immuneACCESS table cut down to in-frame rearrangements. Part of the clones is not present; checked against another copy, under half of the missing clones reflect an unresolved V gene, and the others are unexplained. This sample comprises 20,000 or so clones, 70% to 90% of them detected only once. The ten largest clones add up to approximately 8.1% of the sample. Sequenced input: peripheral blood. Receptor source: a human donor with active COVID-19. The donor label of this sample is uncertain.

The V call is TRBV7-9, the J call TRBJ1-1, with D unclear. Per germline, CDR1 SEHNR and CDR2 FQNEAQ (reference sequence). The CDR3 has 14 residues. V lost 5 bases and J 8 bases, leaving 18 bases between the germline ends. The CDR3 is CASSPRDAGREAFF. In DNA, the CDR3 is TGTGCCAGCAGCCCTCGGGATGCGGGTAGGGAAGCTTTCTTT.

This clone was seen only a few times. The chain joins TRBV7-9 to TRBJ2-2; TRBD1 matches 8 bases. The CDR3 totals 15 residues. Unmatched junction bases numbered 4, after V lost 1 base and J lost 6 bases. Germline CDR1 reads SEHNR; CDR2 reads FQNEAQ (reference sequence). The CDR3 DNA is TGTGCCAGCAGCTTAGAGGACAGGGTTTCCGGGGAGCTGTTTTTT. This gives the protein CASSLEDRVSGELFF.

This chain joins TRBV28 and TRBJ2-3; D gene unclear. The CDR3 loop spans 16 amino acids. V was shortened by 2 bases and J by 2 bases, with 14 bases between the two germline ends. Germline CDR1 MDHEN, CDR2 SYDVKM. The CDR3 sequence is CASSLRWQAPTDTQYF. The CDR3 DNA follows: TGTGCCAGCAGTTTAAGATGGCAGGCCCCCACAGATACGCAGTATTTT.

The chain links TRBV27 to TRBJ2-2, with 13 bases lining up with TRBD2. This CDR3 contains 16 residues. After removal of 6 bases from V and 5 bases from J, the junction contained 6 bases not matched to a gene. Looked up from germline, CDR1 is MNHEY and CDR2 is SMNVEV (reference sequence). The CDR3 DNA sequence: TGTGCCAGCAGCCGGACTAGCGGGAGTTGGACCGGGGAGCTGTTTTTT. Residues: CASSRTSGSWTGELFF.

The chain combines TRBV10-1 with TRBJ2-7; maybe TRBD2 (5 bases). The CDR3 extends over 14 amino acids. Trimming left V 11 bases short and J 5 bases short, with 22 bases between. Germline-derived CDR1 and CDR2 are WNHNN and SYGVQD (reference sequence). CDR3 coding DNA: TGCGCCCCTCCCGAGGGTGACTGGCCCCACGAGCAGTACTTC. Its protein product is CAPPEGDWPHEQYF.

V is TRBV28 and J is TRBJ2-5; tentative D call: TRBD1 (6 bases). The CDR3 has 14 amino acids. V was clipped by 6 bases and J by 5 bases, with 16 bases between them. CDR1 is MDHEN and CDR2 is SYDVKM in the germline V gene. This CDR3 is CASRPTTGYETQYF. The CDR3 nucleotides read TGTGCCAGCAGACCTACTACAGGGTACGAGACCCAGTACTTC. Combining the CDR3 with reference TRBV28 and TRBJ2-5 gives the whole variable domain DVKVTQSSRYLVKRTGEKVFLECVQDMDHENMFWYRQDPGLGLRLIYFSYDVKMKEKGDIPEGYSVSREKKERFSLILESASTNQTSMYLCASRPTTGYETQYFGPGTRLLVL.

V usage is TRBV6-5 and J usage is TRBJ2-7; tentatively, D is TRBD1 (8 bases). The V and J ends lost 5 bases and 6 bases respectively, with 17 bases between them. This CDR3 spans 14 amino acids. Per the germline V gene, CDR1 is MNHEY and CDR2 is SVGAGI. The CDR3 loop reads CASSTIQGGSEQYF. Here the CDR3 DNA reads TGTGCCAGCAGTACGATACAGGGGGGGTCCGAGCAGTACTTC.

This clone was recorded only once. V usage is TRBV2 and J usage is TRBJ2-5; possibly TRBD1 for D (6 bases). Trimming took off 4 bases at V and 1 base at J, with 7 bases between the two ends. The CDR3 consists of 13 residues. Germline V CDR1 and CDR2: SNHLY, FYNNEI. In DNA form, the CDR3 reads TGTGCCAGCAGTGGGGACATCCAAGAGACCCAGTACTTC. Protein product: CASSGDIQETQYF.

This chain connects TRBV11-3 to TRBJ2-3; perhaps TRBD2 as D (6 bases). Trimming left V 5 bases short and J 1 base short, with 10 bases between. CDR1 SGHNT and CDR2 YENEEA come from the germline V gene. The CDR3 is 14 residues long. The CDR3 spells CASSPTRGTDTQYF. As DNA, the CDR3 is TGTGCCAGCAGCCCGACTAGGGGCACAGATACGCAGTATTTT.

This chain links TRBV5-1 with TRBJ1-3; perhaps TRBD1 as D (6 bases). V lost 4 bases, J lost 1 base, and 12 bases lay in between. There are 15 residues in the CDR3. Germline loops: CDR1 SGHRS, CDR2 YFSETQ. DNA for the CDR3: TGCGCCAGCAGCACAGCGACAGGTTCTGGAAACACCATATATTTT. It translates to CASSTATGSGNTIYF. Looking up the rest from reference TRBV5-1 and TRBJ1-3 gives the full variable domain: KAGVTQTPRYLIKTRGQQVTLSCSPISGHRSVSWYQQTPGQGLQFLFEYFSETQRNKGNFPGRFSGRQFSNSRSEMNVSTLELGDSALYLCASSTATGSGNTIYFGEGSWLTVV.

The rearrangement joins TRBV5-1 to TRBJ2-7; 10 bases line up with TRBD2. CDR1 is SGHRS, CDR2 YFSETQ, per germline. V lost 2 bases, J lost 6 bases, and 5 bases stayed unmatched. The CDR3 has 14 amino acids. The DNA for the CDR3 is TGCGCCAGCAGCTTAGAACTAGCGGGAAGCGAGCAGTACTTC. Encoded protein: CASSLELAGSEQYF.

The rearrangement joins TRBV28 to TRBJ2-7; 7 bases line up with TRBD1. This CDR3 is 12 amino acids long. V dropped 8 bases and J dropped 3; count of bases not matched to a gene: 4. Germline loops: CDR1 MDHEN, CDR2 SYDVKM. The CDR3 bases are TGTGCCAGCCGGGACAGCATCTACGAGCAGTACTTC. Translated, it gives CASRDSIYEQYF.

V and J are TRBV11-3 and TRBJ2-4; tentative D call: TRBD1 (6 bases). The CDR3 is made up of 16 amino acids. V lost 5 bases and J lost 4, with 18 bases in between. Germline V gene sequence: CDR1 SGHNT, CDR2 YENEEA. The CDR3 spells CASSTYGQLGKNIQYF. In DNA, the CDR3 is TGTGCCAGCAGCACCTACGGACAGCTTGGAAAAAACATTCAGTACTTC.

The rearrangement uses TRBV11-1 and TRBJ1-3; TRBD1 is a possible D gene (5 bases). Germline values: CDR1 SGHAT, CDR2 FQDESV (reference sequence). This CDR3 is 14 amino acids long. The V gene lost 5 bases and the J gene lost 3 bases, with 11 bases spanning the gap. The CDR3: CASSLDRSGNTIYF. The CDR3 nucleotides read TGTGCCAGCAGCCTCGACAGAAGTGGAAACACCATATATTTT. Combining the CDR3 with reference TRBV11-1 and TRBJ1-3 gives the whole variable domain EAEVAQSPRYKITEKSQAVAFWCDPISGHATLYWYRQILGQGPELLVQFQDESVVDDSQLPKDRFSAERLKGVDSTLKIQPAELGDSAMYLCASSLDRSGNTIYFGEGSWLTVV.

The V and J genes are TRBV3-1 (or the pseudogene TRBV3-2) and TRBJ2-5, with TRBD2 matching over 15 bases. This CDR3 region has 17 residues. Germline V lookup: CDR1 LGHDT, CDR2 YNNKEL (reference sequence). J lost 5 bases, V lost 4 bases, and 8 bases had no gene match. The DNA for the CDR3 is TGTGCCAGCAGCCCCCGGACTAGCGGGAGGGCCCGGGAGACCCAGTACTTC. This codes for CASSPRTSGRARETQYF.

The V call is TRBV25-1, the J call TRBJ2-1, with TRBD2 as a possible D gene (5 bases). V was cut by 7 bases and J by 9 bases, with 13 bases left in between. Germline V gene data show CDR1 as MGHDK and CDR2 as SYGVNS. The CDR3 length is 12 residues. The DNA of the CDR3 is TGTGCCAGCAAAAACCTAGAGGGTGAGCAGTTCTTC. Translation: CASKNLEGEQFF.

The rearrangement uses TRBV3-1 (or the pseudogene TRBV3-2) and TRBJ2-2; TRBD1 aligns across 9 bases. The CDR3 loop spans 16 amino acids. V was pared by 0 bases and J by 3 bases, with 2 bases of the junction left unmatched. The germline gives CDR1 LGHDT, CDR2 YNNKEL (reference sequence). CDR3 in amino acids: CASSQDGTGHTGELFF. CDR3 coding DNA: TGTGCCAGCAGCCAAGATGGGACAGGGCACACCGGGGAGCTGTTTTTT.

The chain uses TRBV7-9 and TRBJ2-5, with D perhaps TRBD1 (6 bases). This CDR3 region has 14 residues. Germline loops: CDR1 SEHNR, CDR2 FQNEAQ (reference sequence). The ends were cut back, 5 bases at V and 1 base at J, with 11 bases in the middle. The DNA of the CDR3 is TGTGCCAGCAGCCAAGGACAGATCCAAGAGACCCAGTACTTC. It encodes CASSQGQIQETQYF.